This T cell receptor beta chain came from a study of regulatory T cells in long-lasting Graves disease. Sequencing libraries for TCR beta were prepared with iRepertoire HTBI primers and Arm-PCR of CDR3 regions. Each CDR3 protein is one row after TCRdb ran MiXCR on the multiplex PCR reads. The table lists about 430,000 distinct CDR3 sequences, over 12% of them singletons. In its sample, this clonotype was seen many times. Time point: newly diagnosed GD, antithyroid drugs for less than 3 months. PBMC-extracted RNA yielded the TCR library. Germline V gene sequence: CDR1 LGHNA, CDR2 YSLEER. CDR3 length equals 13 residues. Trimming left V 4 bases short and J 4 bases short, with 10 bases between. These same records also appear under a second study, on T cells in Graves' hyperthyroidism and ophthalmopathy.

V and J are TRBV4-3 and TRBJ2-5, with unresolved D. The input for sequencing was peripheral blood mononuclear cells (PBMCs), taken at new diagnosis, from a patient treated with antithyroid drugs. This TCR was recovered from a woman aged 40 to 50 with Graves disease. The CDR3 DNA reads TGCGCCAGCAGCCGACTTTTCGGAGAGACCCAGTACTTC. Its protein product is CASSRLFGETQYF.